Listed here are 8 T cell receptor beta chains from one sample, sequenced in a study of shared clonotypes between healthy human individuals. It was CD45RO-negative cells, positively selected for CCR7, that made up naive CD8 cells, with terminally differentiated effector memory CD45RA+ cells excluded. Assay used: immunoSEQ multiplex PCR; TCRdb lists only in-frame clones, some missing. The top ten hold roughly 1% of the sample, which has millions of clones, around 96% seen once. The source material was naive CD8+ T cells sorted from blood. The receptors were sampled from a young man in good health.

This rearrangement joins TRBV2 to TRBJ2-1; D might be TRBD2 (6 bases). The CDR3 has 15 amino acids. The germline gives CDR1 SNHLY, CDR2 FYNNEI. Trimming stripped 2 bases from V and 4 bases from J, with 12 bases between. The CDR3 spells CASSEWPSEYNEQFF. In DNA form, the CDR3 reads TGTGCCAGCAGTGAATGGCCTAGCGAGTACAATGAGCAGTTCTTC.

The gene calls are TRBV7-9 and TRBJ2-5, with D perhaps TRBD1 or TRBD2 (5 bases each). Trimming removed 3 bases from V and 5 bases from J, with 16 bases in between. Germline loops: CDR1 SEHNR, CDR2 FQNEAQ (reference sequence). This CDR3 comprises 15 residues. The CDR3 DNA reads TGTGCCAGCAGCTTTGGGTCCGAGGGGCGGGAGACCCAGTACTTC. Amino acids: CASSFGSEGRETQYF.

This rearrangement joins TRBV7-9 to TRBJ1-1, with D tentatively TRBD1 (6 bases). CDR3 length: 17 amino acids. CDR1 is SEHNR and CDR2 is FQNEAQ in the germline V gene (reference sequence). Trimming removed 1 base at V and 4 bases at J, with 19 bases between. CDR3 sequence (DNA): TGTGCCAGCAGCTTAGATCGGGGGCGGTTGGGAAGCACTGAAGCTTTCTTT. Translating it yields CASSLDRGRLGSTEAFF.

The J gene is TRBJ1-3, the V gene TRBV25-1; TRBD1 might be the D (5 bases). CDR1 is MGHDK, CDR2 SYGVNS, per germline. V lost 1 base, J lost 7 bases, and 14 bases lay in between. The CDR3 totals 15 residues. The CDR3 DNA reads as TGTGCCAGCAGTGAATCCCCCGGAGGGGCTAACACCATATATTTT. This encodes CASSESPGGANTIYF.

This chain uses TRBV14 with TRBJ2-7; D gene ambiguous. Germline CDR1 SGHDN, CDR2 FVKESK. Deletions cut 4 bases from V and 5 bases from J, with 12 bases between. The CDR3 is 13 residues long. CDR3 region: CASSLVGLHEQYF. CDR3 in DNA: TGTGCCAGCAGCCTGGTTGGTTTGCACGAGCAGTACTTC.

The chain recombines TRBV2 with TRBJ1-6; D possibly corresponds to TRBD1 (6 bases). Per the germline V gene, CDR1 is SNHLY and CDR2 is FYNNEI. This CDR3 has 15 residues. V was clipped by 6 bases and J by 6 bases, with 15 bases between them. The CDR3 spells CASSDLGGPNSPLHF. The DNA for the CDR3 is TGTGCCAGCAGCGACCTCGGGGGGCCTAATTCACCCCTCCACTTT. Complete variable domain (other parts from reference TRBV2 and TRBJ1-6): EPEVTQTPSHQVTQMGQEVILRCVPISNHLYFYWYRQILGQKVEFLVSFYNNEISEKSEIFDDQFSVERPDGSNFTLKIRSTKLEDSAMYFCASSDLGGPNSPLHFGNGTRLTVT.

The CDR3 is CASSLAVQNTGELFF. The CDR3 DNA sequence: TGTGCCAGCAGCTTAGCTGTACAGAACACCGGGGAGCTGTTTTTT. V and J are TRBV13 and TRBJ2-2; D is ambiguous. Trimming stripped 1 base from V and 1 base from J, with 7 bases between. Germline values: CDR1 PRHDT, CDR2 FYEKMQ (reference sequence). The CDR3 covers 15 residues.

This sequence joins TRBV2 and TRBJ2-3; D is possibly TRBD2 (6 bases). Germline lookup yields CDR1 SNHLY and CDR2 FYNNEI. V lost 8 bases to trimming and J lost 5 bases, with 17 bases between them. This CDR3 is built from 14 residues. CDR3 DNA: TGTGCCAGCCCCTACGGAGGGGACGGAGATACGCAGTATTTT. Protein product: CASPYGGDGDTQYF.